These 30 T cell receptor beta chains were sequenced from one sample in a study of metastatic and nonmetastatic thyroid tumors. Thyroid surgery was preceded by no treatment in any patient. TCRdb used MiXCR to call clones anew from the PCR reads. Of 23,000 or so clones detected, over 20% appear once; the ten largest clones hold roughly 28%. Sequencing used blood. The receptors stem from a female donor with papillary thyroid cancer or a benign thyroid nodule (not recorded which). Some clones in this sample may be carry-over from other donors' samples.

This clone has ten or more counts. The chain couples TRBV20-1 to TRBJ2-5, with 8 bases identical to TRBD1. CDR3 length: 13 residues. Looked up from germline, CDR1 is DFQATT and CDR2 is SNEGSKA (reference sequence). Germline trimming cut 3 bases from V and 4 bases from J; bases unmatched to any gene: 4. The CDR3 DNA reads TGCAGTGCTAGTAGGACAGGGCGAGAGACCCAGTACTTC. Protein: CSASRTGRETQYF.

This clone was recorded at least ten times. The J gene is TRBJ1-5, the V gene TRBV4-2; 8 positions agree with TRBD1. The CDR3 is made up of 15 amino acids. V lost 0 bases and J lost 5; bases outside the gene matches: 3. Looked up from germline, CDR1 is LGHNA and CDR2 is YNFKEQ. The DNA for the CDR3 is TGTGCCAGCAGCCAAGACCCGACAGGGGATCAGCCCCAGCATTTT. As protein: CASSQDPTGDQPQHF.

This clone was seen repeatedly, ten times or more. The chain is built from TRBV18 and TRBJ2-1, with a tentative D call TRBD2 (5 bases). Germline CDR1 reads KGHSH; CDR2 reads LQKENI. This CDR3 is 16 amino acids long. Trimming took 0 bases from V and 3 from J, leaving 12 bases between them. The DNA of the CDR3 is TGTGCCAGCTCACCACCTTTTAGCGATGACTACAATGAGCAGTTCTTC. Translating gives CASSPPFSDDYNEQFF. Looking up the rest from reference TRBV18 and TRBJ2-1 gives the full variable domain: NAGVMQNPRHLVRRRGQEARLRCSPMKGHSHVYWYRQLPEEGLKFMVYLQKENIIDESGMPKERFSAEFPKEGPSILRIQQVVRGDSAAYFCASSPPFSDDYNEQFFGPGTRLTVL.

At least ten counts were recorded for this clone. This sequence joins TRBV9 and TRBJ2-1, with 11 bases matching TRBD2. The V gene end was trimmed by 3 bases and the J gene end by 2 bases; junction bases not matched to a gene: 1. The CDR3 contains 15 residues. Per the germline V gene, CDR1 is SGDLS and CDR2 is YYNGEE. CDR3 in amino acids: CASSAGLAAYNEQFF. As DNA, the CDR3 is TGTGCCAGCAGCGCGGGACTAGCGGCCTACAATGAGCAGTTCTTC.

This chain links TRBV12-3 or TRBV12-4 with TRBJ2-1; the match to TRBD2 covers 8 bases. V shed 6 bases and J 7 bases; nucleotides not matched to a gene: 8. CDR3 size: 14 residues. The chain's CDR3 is CASRPAGVINEQFF. The DNA for the CDR3 is TGTGCCAGCAGACCAGCGGGAGTTATAAATGAGCAGTTCTTC.

This clone was recorded many times. This rearrangement joins TRBV15 to TRBJ2-3, with 11 bases fitting TRBD1. CDR1 LNHNV and CDR2 YYDKDF come from the germline V gene (reference sequence). This CDR3 is 16 amino acids long. J lost 4 bases, V lost 0 bases, and 3 bases had no gene match. The CDR3 DNA reads as TGTGCCACCAGCAGAGAACGGACAGGGGGCCCAGATACGCAGTATTTT. Translated: CATSRERTGGPDTQYF.

This clone was seen ten or more times. This chain connects TRBV10-3 to TRBJ2-1, with unresolved D. Germline CDR1 and CDR2: ENHRY and SYGVKD. Trimming took 4 bases from V and 6 from J, leaving 10 bases between them. The CDR3 runs to 13 residues. The CDR3 DNA reads TGTGCCATCAGTGCTACTACGGGCAATGAGCAGTTCTTC. It is translated as CAISATTGNEQFF.

This clone was seen a handful of times. The junction shows a germline mismatch at one end, possibly a read error. The chain combines TRBV7-2 with TRBJ1-5; no clear D. Germline CDR1 and CDR2: SGHTA and FQGNSA. CDR3 length: 13 amino acids. The DNA of the CDR3 is TGTTCCAGCATCTCACAGAACAATCAGCCCCAGCATTTT. This encodes CSSISQNNQPQHF.

This clone showed up many times. V and J are TRBV19 and TRBJ1-1; D gene ambiguous. The germline V gene has CDR1 LNHDA and CDR2 SQIVND (reference sequence). The CDR3 is made up of 14 amino acids. V lost 7 bases and J 5 bases, leaving 17 bases between the germline ends. For the CDR3, the DNA is TGTGCCAGTAATTTTCGGAGACGGAAAACTGAAGCTTTCTTT. Protein: CASNFRRRKTEAFF.

This clone was observed many times. The V gene is TRBV19, the J gene TRBJ2-1, with D possibly being TRBD1 (6 bases). This CDR3 contains 17 residues. Germline V lookup: CDR1 LNHDA, CDR2 SQIVND (reference sequence). Trimming took off 4 bases at V and 7 bases at J, with 23 bases between the two ends. The CDR3 here is CASSSTSTGDLRNEQFF. CDR3 nucleotides: TGTGCCAGTAGTAGCACCTCGACAGGTGACCTTCGAAATGAGCAGTTCTTC.

This chain uses TRBV20-1 with TRBJ2-6, with D perhaps matching TRBD1 or TRBD2 (5 bases each). Trimming left V 1 base short and J 0 bases short, with 16 bases between. From germline, CDR1 is DFQATT and CDR2 SNEGSKA (reference sequence). CDR3 length equals 18 residues. CDR3 sequence: CSARGLGTVSSGANVLTF. The DNA of the CDR3 is TGCAGTGCTAGAGGGTTAGGGACGGTGAGCTCTGGGGCCAACGTCCTGACTTTC.

This clone showed up many times. The rearrangement uses TRBV5-1 and TRBJ1-2; 8 positions agree with TRBD1. CDR1 and CDR2 (germline): SGHRS, YFSETQ. With 2 bases clipped from V and 3 bases from J, the junction kept 0 bases outside the gene matches. This CDR3 is 13 amino acids long. This CDR3 reads CASSLQGDYGYTF. The DNA of the CDR3 is TGCGCCAGCAGCTTACAGGGGGACTATGGCTACACCTTC.

This clone has more than one count but fewer than ten. V is TRBV20-1 and J is TRBJ2-2; TRBD1 agrees at 9 bases. The CDR3 covers 18 residues. Germline V lookup: CDR1 DFQATT, CDR2 SNEGSKA (reference sequence). Trimming removed 0 bases from V and 1 base from J; junction bases left unmatched: 9. Written as DNA, the CDR3 is TGCAGTGCTAGAGATCGGGCGTCGGGACAGGGGAACACCGGGGAGCTGTTTTTT. This translates into CSARDRASGQGNTGELFF.

This clone was observed a handful of times. Compared with germline, one end of the junction differs, possibly owing to a read error. J is TRBJ2-5 and V is TRBV27, with 9 positions matching TRBD1. Looked up from germline, CDR1 is MNHEY and CDR2 is SMNVEV (reference sequence). The CDR3 covers 15 residues. The CDR3 region has the DNA TGTGCCATCAGTTGGGCGGGACAGGGTACGAAGACCCAGTACTTC. Its translation is CAISWAGQGTKTQYF.

The J gene is TRBJ2-2, the V gene TRBV30; D gene ambiguous. V lost 6 bases, J lost 7 bases, and 15 bases lay in between. The germline CDR1 and CDR2 sequences are GTSNPN and SVGIG (reference sequence). The CDR3 length is 13 residues. The CDR3 is CACPVGYNGELFF. CDR3 nucleotide sequence: TGTGCCTGCCCTGTGGGGTATAACGGGGAGCTGTTTTTT. Combining the CDR3 with reference TRBV30 and TRBJ2-2 gives the whole variable domain SQTIHQWPATLVQPVGSPLSLECTVEGTSNPNLYWYRQAAGRGLQLLFYSVGIGQISSEVPQNLSASRPQDRQFILSSKKLLLSDSGFYLCACPVGYNGELFFGEGSRLTVL.

The J gene is TRBJ2-3, the V gene TRBV5-1; D is undetermined. With 5 bases removed from V and 2 bases from J, the gap between germline ends came to 12 bases. There are 14 residues in the CDR3. CDR1 and CDR2 from the germline V gene are SGHRS and YFSETQ. The CDR3 is CASRVLNPTDTQYF. The CDR3 coding sequence is TGCGCCAGCAGGGTTTTAAACCCCACAGATACGCAGTATTTT. Combining the CDR3 with reference TRBV5-1 and TRBJ2-3 gives the whole variable domain KAGVTQTPRYLIKTRGQQVTLSCSPISGHRSVSWYQQTPGQGLQFLFEYFSETQRNKGNFPGRFSGRQFSNSRSEMNVSTLELGDSALYLCASRVLNPTDTQYFGPGTRLTVL.

In its sample, this clone was seen many times. The V gene is TRBV11-3, the J gene TRBJ2-2, with D unresolved. V lost 5 bases to trimming and J lost 6 bases, with 16 bases between them. The CDR3 consists of 15 residues. Germline V gives CDR1 SGHNT, CDR2 YENEEA. The CDR3 DNA is TGTGCCAGCAGCCCCACGCTTCCGGGCGCCGGGGAGCTGTTTTTT. Protein: CASSPTLPGAGELFF.

This clone ranks as medium-sized. The chain employs TRBV6-5 and TRBJ2-7; D tentatively reads TRBD1 or TRBD2 (5 bases each). The germline V and J ends were trimmed by 2 bases and 0 bases, with 8 bases remaining between them. This CDR3 region has 14 residues. Germline values: CDR1 MNHEY, CDR2 SVGAGI. The CDR3 DNA sequence: TGTGCCAGCAGTTACGGGACGAGCTCCTACGAGCAGTACTTC. This gives the protein CASSYGTSSYEQYF.

The chain is built from TRBV10-3 and TRBJ1-2, with D possibly matching TRBD1 (5 bases). CDR3 length: 14 amino acids. The V gene lost 9 bases and the J gene lost 4 bases, with 18 bases spanning the gap. CDR1 is ENHRY, CDR2 SYGVKD, per germline. The CDR3 coding sequence is TGTGCCATACCGGGACCCTTCAACTTCTATGGCTACACCTTC. Protein sequence: CAIPGPFNFYGYTF.

As concerns this clone: One end of the junction varies from germline; a read error may be responsible. The chain joins TRBV6-5 to TRBJ2-7, with a possible D match to TRBD2 (6 bases). The CDR3 sequence is 15 residues long. Germline V CDR1 and CDR2: MNHEY, SVGAGI. DNA of the CDR3: TGTGCCAGCATTTACTCGCTAGCGAACTCCTACGAGCAATACTTC. Protein sequence: CASIYSLANSYEQYF.

This rearrangement joins TRBV5-1 to TRBJ1-2; unclear D gene. Germline CDR1 reads SGHRS; CDR2 reads YFSETQ. The CDR3 loop spans 13 amino acids. V was clipped by 0 bases and J by 3 bases, with 6 bases between them. CDR3 amino acids: CASSLEDYYGYTF. The CDR3 coding sequence is TGCGCCAGCAGCTTGGAGGACTACTATGGCTACACCTTC.

This clone was observed at least ten times. V is TRBV3-1 and J is TRBJ1-5; 7 bases line up with TRBD1. Per the germline V gene, CDR1 is LGHDT and CDR2 is YNNKEL (reference sequence). This CDR3 has 13 residues. V trimming: 5 bases; J trimming: 4 bases; junction bases outside the gene matches: 2. The CDR3 nucleotides are TGTGCCAGCAGCTCACAGGGGAATCAGCCCCAGCATTTT. It is translated as CASSSQGNQPQHF.

This clone showed up many times. The chain recombines TRBV28 with TRBJ1-1; D gene uncertain. This CDR3 spans 13 amino acids. The ends were cut back, 5 bases at V and 1 base at J, with 8 bases in the middle. CDR1 is MDHEN and CDR2 is SYDVKM in the germline V gene. The CDR3, as DNA: TGTGCCAGCAGTCTAACATGGAACACTGAAGCTTTCTTT. As protein: CASSLTWNTEAFF.

This clone has ten or more counts. This chain uses TRBV5-1 with TRBJ2-5; a possible D gene is TRBD1 (5 bases). The V end lost 0 bases, the J end lost 7 bases, and 10 bases lay between the germline ends. The germline V gene has CDR1 SGHRS and CDR2 YFSETQ. The CDR3 has 13 residues. The DNA for the CDR3 is TGCGCCAGCAGCTTGGACAGGTTTGGGACCCAGTACTTC. It yields the protein CASSLDRFGTQYF.

This chain joins TRBV5-6 and TRBJ2-1; D perhaps matches TRBD2 (5 bases). This CDR3 is built from 13 residues. With 4 bases removed from V and 2 bases from J, the gap between germline ends came to 7 bases. CDR1 is SGHDT and CDR2 is YYEEEE in the germline V gene. This CDR3 is CASSAGTYNEQFF. In DNA, the CDR3 is TGTGCCAGCAGCGCCGGGACCTACAATGAGCAGTTCTTC.

This clone showed up many times. The chain uses TRBV18 and TRBJ2-3, with TRBD2 matching 11 bases. The germline gives CDR1 KGHSH, CDR2 LQKENI. This CDR3 has 16 residues. J gave up 4 bases and V 0 bases, and 3 bases lay outside the gene matches. The CDR3 is CASSPPSGGGPDTQYF. In nucleotides, the CDR3 is TGTGCCAGCTCACCACCTAGCGGGGGGGGGCCAGATACGCAGTATTTT.

The chain has TRBV24-1 and TRBJ2-5; D may be TRBD2 (5 bases). The V and J ends lost 6 bases and 4 bases respectively, with 11 bases between them. The CDR3 totals 13 residues. Germline assignment: CDR1 KGHDR and CDR2 SFDVKD. CDR3 protein: CATSFAGRETQYF. The CDR3 DNA follows: TGTGCCACCAGTTTTGCGGGTCGAGAGACCCAGTACTTC.

This clone was detected a few times. This chain links TRBV27 with TRBJ1-2; TRBD1 matches at 8 bases. V was clipped by 5 bases and J by 8 bases; unmatched bases: 7. The length of the CDR3 is 13 residues. Per germline, CDR1 MNHEY and CDR2 SMNVEV (reference sequence). The CDR3 sequence: CASSPQGAGGYTF. CDR3 nucleotide sequence: TGTGCCAGCAGTCCCCAGGGGGCAGGCGGCTACACCTTC.

As concerns this clone: A much bigger clone sits one base away, suggesting this may be a read error. The chain links TRBV19 to TRBJ2-7, with 7 bases fitting TRBD1. From germline, CDR1 is LNHDA and CDR2 SQIVND (reference sequence). This CDR3 region has 15 residues. The CDR3 DNA reads TGTGCCAGTAGTTCGGACAGGATGCCTTACTACGGGCAGTACTTC. This gives the protein CASSSDRMPYYGQYF. Filled out from reference TRBV19 and TRBJ2-7, the complete variable domain reads DGGITQSPKYLFRKEGQNVTLSCEQNLNHDAMYWYRQDPGQGLRLIYYSQIVNDFQKGDIAEGYSVSREKKESFPLTVTSAQKNPTAFYLCASSSDRMPYYGQYFGPGTRLTVT.

By share, this clone ranks as medium-sized. The chain combines TRBV28 with TRBJ2-7, with D unclear. Trimming removed 6 bases from V and 3 bases from J, with 12 bases in between. The CDR3 totals 13 residues. CDR1 and CDR2 from the germline V gene are MDHEN and SYDVKM. The CDR3 nucleotides are TGTGCCAGCAGCAAACCGACGATCTACGAGCAGTACTTC. Amino acid sequence: CASSKPTIYEQYF.